The sequence of this T cell receptor beta chain was determined in a study of Ad26.COV2.S vaccination and SARS-CoV-2 variants (dated by TCRdb to the early 2020s). Context from the whole study: TCRbeta repertoire sequencing served as the tool for gauging how specific and how broad the SARS-CoV-2-reactive T cell receptors were following Ad26.COV2.S vaccination. A total of around 32 samples were included in the TCR-sequenced set, comprising about 20 Ad26.COV2.S vaccine recipients, 5 placebo recipients and 8 SARS-CoV-2 convalescent individuals.

Reading the label with the study, this specimen's time point is: individuals recovered from natural SARS-CoV-2 infection. TCRbeta CDR3 regions were sequenced with the immunoSEQ Assay. After extraction, genomic DNA underwent amplification by bias-controlled multiplex PCR, followed by high-throughput sequencing. Regarding the original processing steps: To quantify the absolute abundance of each unique TCRbeta CDR3 region, sequences were collapsed and filtered. Usable DNA was measured by amplifying reference genes present in all nucleated cells, and TCRbeta template counts were normalized to that usable DNA to estimate T cell fraction. Repertoire TCRs were annotated as SARS-CoV-2-specific when V gene, CDR3 amino acid sequence and J gene were exactly matched to a known reactive TCR set. The reference SARS-CoV-2 TCR set came from MIRA and was filtered for enrichment in COVID-19-positive ImmuneCODE repertoires, removing public or cross-reactive TCRs. Based on the MIRA antigens, annotated TCRs were further analysed at the level of specific ORF or position within ORF. Depth was the summed frequency of annotated unique rearrangements, while breadth was defined as annotated unique rearrangements over total unique productive rearrangements. Group comparisons of TCR breadth used two-sided Wilcoxon rank-sum tests. Sourced from immuneACCESS, this table was stored by TCRdb with only in-frame sequences that have V and J called. A share of the clones is absent; for the studies checked, an unresolved V gene accounts for under half, and the remainder has no known explanation. V and J calls and clone size are given by that table; D and trimming were obtained from the DNA. Within this sample are about 100,000 clones, with around 81% of them counted one time only. The top ten clonotypes cover 17% of the sample.

This clone was seen a few times. This clone's antigen is unknown. It has no much larger one-base neighbor in the sample; base qualities were not kept. Beyond this particular receptor, the publication reports: Substantial breadth of spike-specific CD8+ and CD4+ T cell responses was reported after vaccination. Vaccine and placebo recipients had similar non-spike TCR breadth, a finding consistent with the vaccine containing only spike. Spike-specific TCR breadth was higher in Ad26.COV2.S recipients than in placebo recipients (P = 0.0014). It was noted by the authors that total T cell responses may have been underestimated by the TCR breadth and depth analyses.

The CDR3 holds 14 amino acids from the cysteine to the phenylalanine. Of all the DNA, just the CDR3 is kept, 42 bases in frame from base 1. V is cut by 0 bases and J by 5 bases, and the space between the germline ends is 11 bases. CDR1 and CDR2 (MNHEY, SVGEGT) derive from the germline V gene. Here the sequenced sample was peripheral blood, taken after recovery from COVID-19. This TCR derives from a human donor who had recovered from COVID-19. The V gene is TRBV6-2 or TRBV6-3 and the J gene is TRBJ2-7; a tentative D call is TRBD1 (5 bases match). The base sequence is TGTGCCAGCAGTTACTCGGTCAGGGTCGACGAGCAGTACTTC. Its translation is CASSYSVRVDEQYF.